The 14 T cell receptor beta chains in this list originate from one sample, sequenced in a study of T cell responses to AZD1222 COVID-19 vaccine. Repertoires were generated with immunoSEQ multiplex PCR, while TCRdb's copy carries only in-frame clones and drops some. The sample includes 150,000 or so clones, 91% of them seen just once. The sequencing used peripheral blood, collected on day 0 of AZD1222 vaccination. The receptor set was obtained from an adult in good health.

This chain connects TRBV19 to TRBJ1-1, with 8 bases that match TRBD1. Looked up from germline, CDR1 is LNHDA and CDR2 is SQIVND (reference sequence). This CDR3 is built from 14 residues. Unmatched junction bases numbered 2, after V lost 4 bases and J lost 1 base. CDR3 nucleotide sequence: TGTGCCAGTAGTAAGCAGGGGGCGAACACTGAAGCTTTCTTT. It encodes CASSKQGANTEAFF.

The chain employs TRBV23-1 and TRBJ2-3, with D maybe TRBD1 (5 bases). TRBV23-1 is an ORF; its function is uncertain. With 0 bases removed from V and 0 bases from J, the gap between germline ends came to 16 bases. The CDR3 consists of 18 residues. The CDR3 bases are TGCGCCAGCAGTCAATCTCATACCAGGGCGAGTAGCACAGATACGCAGTATTTT. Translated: CASSQSHTRASSTDTQYF.

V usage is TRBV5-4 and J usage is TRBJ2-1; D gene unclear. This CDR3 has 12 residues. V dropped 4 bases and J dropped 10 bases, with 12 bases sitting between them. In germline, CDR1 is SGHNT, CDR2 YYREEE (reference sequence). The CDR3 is CASSVRQGEQFF. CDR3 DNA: TGTGCCAGCAGCGTACGTCAAGGCGAGCAGTTCTTC.

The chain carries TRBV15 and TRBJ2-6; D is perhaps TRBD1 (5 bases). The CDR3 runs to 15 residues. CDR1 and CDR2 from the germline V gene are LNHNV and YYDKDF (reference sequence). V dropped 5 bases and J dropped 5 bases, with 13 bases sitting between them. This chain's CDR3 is CATSLRGPRANVLTF. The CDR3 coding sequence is TGTGCCACCAGCCTAAGGGGTCCTCGGGCCAACGTCCTGACTTTC.

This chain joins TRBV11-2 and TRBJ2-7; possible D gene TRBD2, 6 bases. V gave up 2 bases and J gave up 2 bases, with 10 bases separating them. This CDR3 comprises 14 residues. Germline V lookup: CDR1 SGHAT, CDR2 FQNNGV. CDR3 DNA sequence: TGTGCCAGCAGCTTAATGCGGGGAGCCTACGAGCAGTACTTC. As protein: CASSLMRGAYEQYF.

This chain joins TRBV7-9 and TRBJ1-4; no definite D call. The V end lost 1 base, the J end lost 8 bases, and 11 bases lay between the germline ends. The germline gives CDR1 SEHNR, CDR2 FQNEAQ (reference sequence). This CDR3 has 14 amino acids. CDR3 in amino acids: CASSLVGGKEKLFF. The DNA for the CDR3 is TGTGCCAGCAGCTTAGTAGGTGGTAAGGAAAAACTGTTTTTT.

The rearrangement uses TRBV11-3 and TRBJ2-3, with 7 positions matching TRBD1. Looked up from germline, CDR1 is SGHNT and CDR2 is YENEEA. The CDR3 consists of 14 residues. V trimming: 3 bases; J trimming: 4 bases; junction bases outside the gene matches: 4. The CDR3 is CASSFDRVADTQYF. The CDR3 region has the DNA TGTGCCAGCAGCTTCGACAGGGTCGCAGATACGCAGTATTTT.

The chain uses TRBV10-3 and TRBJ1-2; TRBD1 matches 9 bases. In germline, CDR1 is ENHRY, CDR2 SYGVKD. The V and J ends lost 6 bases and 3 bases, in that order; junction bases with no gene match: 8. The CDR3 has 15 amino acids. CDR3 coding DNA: TGTGCCATCAGCAATTTACAGGGGGCTGACTATGGCTACACCTTC. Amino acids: CAISNLQGADYGYTF.

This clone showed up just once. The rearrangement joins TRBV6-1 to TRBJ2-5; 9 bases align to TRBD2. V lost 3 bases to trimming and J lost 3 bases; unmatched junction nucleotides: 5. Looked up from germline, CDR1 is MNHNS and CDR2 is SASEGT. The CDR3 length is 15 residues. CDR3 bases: TGTGCCAGCAGTGACCCGACTAGCGGAAAAGAGACCCAGTACTTC. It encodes CASSDPTSGKETQYF.

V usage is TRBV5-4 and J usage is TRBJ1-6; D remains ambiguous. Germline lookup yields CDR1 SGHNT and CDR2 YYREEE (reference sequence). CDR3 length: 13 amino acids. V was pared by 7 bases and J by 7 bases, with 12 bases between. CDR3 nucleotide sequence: TGTGCCAGCCGTCGGGAATTGAATTCACCCCTCCACTTT. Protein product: CASRRELNSPLHF.

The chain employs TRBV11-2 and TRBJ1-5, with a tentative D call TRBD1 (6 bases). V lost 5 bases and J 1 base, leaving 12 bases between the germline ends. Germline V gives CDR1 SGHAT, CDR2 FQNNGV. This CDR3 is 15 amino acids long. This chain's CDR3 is CASSGHQGSNQPQHF. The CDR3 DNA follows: TGTGCCAGCAGCGGACATCAGGGGAGCAATCAGCCCCAGCATTTT.

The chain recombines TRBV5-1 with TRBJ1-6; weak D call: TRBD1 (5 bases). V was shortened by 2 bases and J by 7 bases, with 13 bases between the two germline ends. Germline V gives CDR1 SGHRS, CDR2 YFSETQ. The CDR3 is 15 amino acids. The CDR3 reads CASSFQLGDNSPLHF. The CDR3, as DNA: TGCGCCAGCAGCTTTCAACTAGGGGACAATTCACCCCTCCACTTT.

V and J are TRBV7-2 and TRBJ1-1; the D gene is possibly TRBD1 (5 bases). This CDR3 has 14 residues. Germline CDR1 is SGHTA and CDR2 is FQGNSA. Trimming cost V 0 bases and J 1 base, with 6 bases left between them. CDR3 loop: CASSLARENTEAFF. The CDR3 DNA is TGTGCCAGCAGCTTAGCCAGGGAGAACACTGAAGCTTTCTTT. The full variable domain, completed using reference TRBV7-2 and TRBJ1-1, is GAGVSQSPSNKVTEKGKDVELRCDPISGHTALYWYRQSLGQGLEFLIYFQGNSAPDKSGLPSDRFSAERTGGSVSTLTIQRTQQEDSAVYLCASSLARENTEAFFGQGTRLTVV.

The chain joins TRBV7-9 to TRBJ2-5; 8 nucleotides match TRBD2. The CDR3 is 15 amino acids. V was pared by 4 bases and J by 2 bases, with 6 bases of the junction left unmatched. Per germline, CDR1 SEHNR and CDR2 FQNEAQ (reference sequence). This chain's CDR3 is CASSSLASGQETQYF. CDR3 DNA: TGTGCCAGCAGCTCCCTCGCTAGCGGGCAAGAGACCCAGTACTTC. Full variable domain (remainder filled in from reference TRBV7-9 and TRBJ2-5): DTGVSQNPRHKITKRGQNVTFRCDPISEHNRLYWYRQTLGQGPEFLTYFQNEAQLEKSRLLSDRFSAERPKGSFSTLEIQRTEQGDSAMYLCASSSLASGQETQYFGPGTRLLVL.